The 27 T cell receptor beta chains reported below all come from one sample, sequenced in a study of OX40 agonist ivuxolimab in advanced cancers. Measured with immunoSEQ multiplex PCR; TCRdb has only the in-frame clones, and not every one. The sample carries approximately 56,000 clones, about 81% recorded once. This specimen consisted of CD4+ or CD8+ T cells sorted from blood, obtained in a trial of the OX40 agonist ivuxolimab. Receptors originate from an adult with an advanced solid tumor such as melanoma, head and neck, liver or kidney cancer.

In nucleotides, the CDR3 is TGTGCCAGTAGTATGAACAGGGACAATGAGCAGTTCTTC. As protein: CASSMNRDNEQFF. The chain is built from TRBV19 and TRBJ2-1; tentative D call: TRBD1 (6 bases). The germline V gene encodes CDR1 LNHDA and CDR2 SQIVND (reference sequence). Trimming cost V 3 bases and J 5 bases, with 8 bases left between them. The CDR3 length is 13 residues.

The CDR3 coding sequence is TGTGCCAGCAGCTCAAACGGGAAACTCTCGGGAGGCTACACCTTC. Translation: CASSSNGKLSGGYTF. The chain uses TRBV7-2 and TRBJ1-2; D not resolved. The germline V and J ends were trimmed by 4 bases and 8 bases, with 20 bases remaining between them. From germline, CDR1 is SGHTA and CDR2 FQGNSA. The CDR3 extends over 15 amino acids.

This chain joins TRBV7-2 and TRBJ2-7; D not resolved. The CDR3 sequence is 16 residues long. Germline V CDR1 and CDR2: SGHTA, FQGNSA. V lost 0 bases to trimming and J lost 4 bases, with 16 bases between them. The CDR3: CASSLATASLGYEQYF. CDR3 coding DNA: TGTGCCAGCAGCTTAGCTACGGCTTCCCTGGGGTACGAGCAGTACTTC.

This chain joins TRBV5-6 and TRBJ1-5; maybe TRBD1 (5 bases). This CDR3 is built from 16 residues. Trimming removed 4 bases at V and 4 bases at J, with 18 bases between. Germline V gives CDR1 SGHDT, CDR2 YYEEEE. As DNA, the CDR3 is TGTGCCAGCAGCCTGGGACCTACATTGGGTAATCAGCCCCAGCATTTT. Protein: CASSLGPTLGNQPQHF. The complete variable domain, with remaining parts taken from reference TRBV5-6 and TRBJ1-5, reads DAGVTQSPTHLIKTRGQQVTLRCSPKSGHDTVSWYQQALGQGPQFIFQYYEEEERQRGNFPDRFSGHQFPNYSSELNVNALLLGDSALYLCASSLGPTLGNQPQHFGDGTRLSIL.

The chain joins TRBV29-1 to TRBJ2-1; D ambiguous. Deletions cut 0 bases from V and 6 bases from J, with 12 bases between. The CDR3 covers 14 residues. Germline-derived CDR1 and CDR2 are SQVTM and ANQGSEA. The CDR3 loop is CSVEESETPNEQFF. For the CDR3, the DNA is TGCAGCGTTGAAGAAAGCGAGACCCCCAATGAGCAGTTCTTC.

The chain is built from TRBV4-1 and TRBJ2-7; TRBD1 agrees at 8 bases. V shed 1 base and J 7 bases; nucleotides not matched to a gene: 9. Germline V lookup: CDR1 MGHRA, CDR2 YSYEKL. The CDR3 runs 15 residues. CDR3 sequence: CASSQGGTGNAEQYF. The CDR3, as DNA: TGCGCCAGCAGCCAAGGAGGGACAGGCAATGCTGAGCAGTACTTC.

The genes are TRBV10-3 and TRBJ2-1, with D perhaps TRBD2 (6 bases). The CDR3 consists of 14 residues. Germline V gene sequence: CDR1 ENHRY, CDR2 SYGVKD. V was shortened by 9 bases and J by 9 bases, with 21 bases between the two germline ends. The CDR3 nucleotides read TGTGCCATATCTGGAGGAGCGCGGGGAGGTGAGCAGTTCTTC. As protein: CAISGGARGGEQFF.

The V gene is TRBV19, the J gene TRBJ1-1; D unclear. The CDR3 covers 13 residues. Germline lookup yields CDR1 LNHDA and CDR2 SQIVND (reference sequence). Trimming shortened V by 1 base and J by 6 bases, and 9 bases separated the two germline ends. The CDR3 region is CASSIAVTAEAFF. The CDR3 region has the DNA TGTGCCAGTAGTATAGCTGTCACAGCTGAAGCTTTCTTT.

The chain is built from TRBV5-1 and TRBJ2-3; 7 bases fit TRBD2. The V gene's germline CDR1 is SGHRS and CDR2 YFSETQ. V shed 0 bases and J 2 bases; nucleotides not matched to a gene: 3. The CDR3 totals 15 residues. The CDR3 DNA reads TGCGCCAGCAGCTTGGCGACTAGCATCACAGATACGCAGTATTTT. Protein product: CASSLATSITDTQYF.

This rearrangement joins TRBV7-9 to TRBJ2-3; 7 positions agree with TRBD1. With 5 bases clipped from V and 4 bases from J, the junction kept 9 bases outside the gene matches. CDR3 length: 15 amino acids. Germline CDR1 SEHNR, CDR2 FQNEAQ (reference sequence). This CDR3 reads CASSINRGPADTQYF. The CDR3 DNA sequence: TGTGCCAGCAGCATTAACAGGGGTCCCGCAGATACGCAGTATTTT.

The rearrangement links TRBV7-7 to TRBJ2-3; D not resolved. The V and J ends lost 3 bases and 3 bases respectively, with 7 bases between them. The CDR3 spans 13 residues. Looked up from germline, CDR1 is SSHAT and CDR2 is FNYEAQ (reference sequence). CDR3 in DNA: TGTGCCAGCAGCTTCAGTCTTACAGATACGCAGTATTTT. Its protein product is CASSFSLTDTQYF.

The gene calls are TRBV20-1 and TRBJ2-1; D possibly corresponds to TRBD2 (6 bases). CDR1 DFQATT and CDR2 SNEGSKA come from the germline V gene (reference sequence). The CDR3 consists of 10 residues. Trimming pared 6 bases from V and 7 bases from J, leaving 7 bases between. The CDR3 is CSAEGNEQFF. DNA for the CDR3: TGCAGTGCGGAGGGTAATGAGCAGTTCTTC.

The chain links TRBV9 to TRBJ1-6, with TRBD1 as a possible D gene (6 bases). The CDR3 spans 13 residues. V lost 4 bases and J lost 7, with 9 bases in between. From germline, CDR1 is SGDLS and CDR2 YYNGEE. DNA for the CDR3: TGTGCCAGCAGCCAAACAGGGAATTCACCCCTCCACTTT. It is translated as CASSQTGNSPLHF.

This clone was picked up a small number of times. This sequence joins TRBV11-3 and TRBJ1-4; D is possibly TRBD1 (5 bases). Trimming pared 4 bases from V and 8 bases from J, leaving 14 bases between. Germline CDR1 is SGHNT and CDR2 is YENEEA. The CDR3 is 14 amino acids. Written as DNA, the CDR3 is TGTGCCAGCAGCTCATCCCGGGCAGGGGAAAAACTGTTTTTT. It specifies CASSSSRAGEKLFF.

The chain links TRBV7-6 to TRBJ2-5; perhaps D is TRBD1 or TRBD2 (6 bases each). The V gene lost 5 bases and the J gene lost 2 bases, with 15 bases spanning the gap. Germline V gene sequence: CDR1 SGHVS, CDR2 FNYEAQ. This CDR3 region has 15 residues. CDR3 region: CASSARRDIQETQYF. In nucleotides, the CDR3 is TGTGCCAGCAGCGCAAGGAGGGACATACAAGAGACCCAGTACTTC.

In its sample, this clone was seen a few times. This sequence joins TRBV6-1 and TRBJ1-5; tentatively, D is TRBD1 (5 bases). Germline V gives CDR1 MNHNS, CDR2 SASEGT. Trimming shortened V by 0 bases and J by 3 bases, and 9 bases separated the two germline ends. This CDR3 spans 15 amino acids. The DNA for the CDR3 is TGTGCCAGCAGTGAAGCGATGGGGGACAATCAGCCCCAGCATTTT. This encodes CASSEAMGDNQPQHF.

This clone was picked up a small number of times. The chain joins TRBV10-2 to TRBJ2-1, with 8 positions matching TRBD1. Trimming took 7 bases from V and 5 from J; bases not matched to a gene: 7. There are 14 residues in the CDR3. Looked up from germline, CDR1 is WSHSY and CDR2 is SAAADI. In nucleotides, the CDR3 is TGCGCCAGCAAGGAGGACAGGGTCAACAATGAGCAGTTCTTC. Translating gives CASKEDRVNNEQFF.

This rearrangement joins TRBV6-1 to TRBJ2-5, with D unclear. Trimming left V 3 bases short and J 5 bases short, with 7 bases between. Germline V gene data show CDR1 as MNHNS and CDR2 as SASEGT. This CDR3 contains 12 residues. The CDR3 sequence: CASSDFGETQYF. CDR3 nucleotide sequence: TGTGCCAGCAGTGATTTTGGGGAGACCCAGTACTTC.

CDR3 loop: CASSKKYTSSGNTIYF. The CDR3 bases are TGTGCCAGCAGCAAAAAGTACACGAGCTCTGGAAACACCATATATTTT. V usage is TRBV21-1 and J usage is TRBJ1-3. TRBV21-1 is labeled a pseudogene. The length of the CDR3 is 16 residues.

J is TRBJ1-6 and V is TRBV5-1; TRBD1 is a possible D gene (6 bases). Looked up from germline, CDR1 is SGHRS and CDR2 is YFSETQ. This CDR3 is built from 15 residues. Trimming pared 1 base from V and 5 bases from J, leaving 10 bases between. The CDR3 DNA is TGCGCCAGCAGCTTGACAGGGAAGAATAATTCACCCCTCCACTTT. This translates into CASSLTGKNNSPLHF.

The chain uses TRBV5-8 and TRBJ2-5; possible D gene TRBD1, 7 bases. V was pared by 0 bases and J by 1 base, with 13 bases between. Germline CDR1 reads SGHTS; CDR2 reads YDEGEE. The CDR3 runs 16 residues. The CDR3 bases are TGTGCCAGCAGCTTGGGGCGCGGGACAGTCCAAGAGACCCAGTACTTC. Translation gives CASSLGRGTVQETQYF.

This clone came up once. This sequence joins TRBV2 and TRBJ2-7; TRBD1 matches 7 bases. CDR3 size: 12 residues. The trim removed 9 bases at V and 7 bases at J, leaving 9 bases unmatched. CDR1 and CDR2 from the germline V gene are SNHLY and FYNNEI. The CDR3 DNA reads as TGTGCCAGAAGGCTTGCAGGGGGAGAGCAGTACTTC. Translation gives CARRLAGGEQYF.

The chain links TRBV6-1 to TRBJ1-5; D may be TRBD1 (5 bases). V lost 3 bases to trimming and J lost 2 bases, with 11 bases between them. This CDR3 is 15 amino acids long. Germline V gives CDR1 MNHNS, CDR2 SASEGT. CDR3 nucleotides: TGTGCCAGCAGTGACAGGGAGAGGGGCAATCAGCCCCAGCATTTT. Encoded protein: CASSDRERGNQPQHF.

This chain links TRBV5-6 with TRBJ1-6, with D uncertain. V shed 4 bases and J shed 7 bases, with 9 bases lying between them. CDR1 and CDR2 (germline): SGHDT, YYEEEE. The CDR3 has 13 amino acids. CDR3 sequence: CASSTQTNSPLHF. DNA of the CDR3: TGTGCCAGCAGCACACAGACGAATTCACCCCTCCACTTT.

The chain couples TRBV9 to TRBJ1-6, with TRBD1 identical over 10 bases. V lost 2 bases, J lost 8 bases, and 7 bases stayed unmatched. Germline CDR1 reads SGDLS; CDR2 reads YYNGEE. This CDR3 is 16 amino acids long. The CDR3 nucleotides read TGTGCCAGCAGCGTGACAGGGGGCAAATTTGATTCACCCCTCCACTTT. Encoded protein: CASSVTGGKFDSPLHF.

The CDR3 DNA is TGTGCCAGCAGCCCGGACAGGGGATATAGTGAGACCCAGTACTTC. Translation: CASSPDRGYSETQYF. The rearrangement joins TRBV7-9 to TRBJ2-5; 9 bases align to TRBD1. This CDR3 spans 15 amino acids. Trimming at V came to 5 bases and at J to 5 bases, leaving 9 bases not matched to a gene. Germline V lookup: CDR1 SEHNR, CDR2 FQNEAQ (reference sequence).

The rearrangement joins TRBV11-1 to TRBJ2-4, with 10 bases fitting TRBD2. The trim removed 2 bases at V and 1 base at J, leaving 5 bases unmatched. Germline-derived CDR1 and CDR2 are SGHAT and FQDESV (reference sequence). The CDR3 is 17 residues long. CDR3 in amino acids: CASSLSDSGGAKNIQYF. The CDR3 bases are TGTGCCAGCAGCTTATCGGATAGCGGGGGGGCCAAAAACATTCAGTACTTC.